This T cell receptor beta chain appears in the sequencing data of a study of cytomegalovirus exposure and HLA in healthy donors. Findings and caveats of the study: Segments of the TCR beta V type were, in most cases, productive about 87% or about 30% of the time in an earlier analysis. Roughly 170 TCR beta chains were listed as cytomegalovirus-associated.

Regarding this clone: Its target is not known. One end of the junction does not line up with germline, which may come from a read error.

CDR1 is SEHNR and CDR2 is FQNEAQ in the germline V gene (reference sequence). The CDR3 totals 16 residues. A multiplex PCR was run with 60 Vbeta primers and 13 Jbeta primers. Assay: immunoSEQ multiplex PCR; the TCRdb copy retains only in-frame clones and omits some. The table lists some 130,000 clones, just under 80% of them singletons. The clonotype originates from a man aged 30 to 45 in good health. The sample consisted of PBMCs. J is TRBJ2-7 and V is TRBV7-9; 8 bases agree with TRBD2. CDR3 sequence (DNA): TGTTCCAGGGGTTGTCCCGGGACTAGTCCCTCCTACGAGCAGTACTTC. Protein: CSRGCPGTSPSYEQYF.